The next 25 T cell receptor beta chains were all read from a single sample in a study of T cells in pancreatic ductal adenocarcinoma. No neoadjuvant therapy was given to the selected pancreatic ductal adenocarcinoma patients before their surgery. Sequenced by immunoSEQ multiplex PCR; TCRdb stores in-frame clones only, minus some. The table records 85,000 to 120,000 clones, over 90% of them present only once. Sequencing was carried out using PBMCs. The receptors come from a human donor with pancreatic ductal adenocarcinoma.

Remarks on this clone: The sample carries other DNA sequences with the same CDR3. The chain has TRBV19 and TRBJ1-5; TRBD1 matches at 8 bases. This CDR3 spans 14 amino acids. Losses at the gene ends were 4 bases for V and 4 bases for J; bases not matched to a gene: 3. The germline gives CDR1 LNHDA, CDR2 SQIVND (reference sequence). CDR3 DNA: TGTGCCAGTAGTACTACAGGGGGGAATCAGCCCCAGCATTTT. Translation: CASSTTGGNQPQHF. The whole variable domain, remainder taken from reference TRBV19 and TRBJ1-5, is DGGITQSPKYLFRKEGQNVTLSCEQNLNHDAMYWYRQDPGQGLRLIYYSQIVNDFQKGDIAEGYSVSREKKESFPLTVTSAQKNPTAFYLCASSTTGGNQPQHFGDGTRLSIL.

The chain recombines TRBV16 with TRBJ2-1, with 7 bases aligning to TRBD2. With 3 bases clipped from V and 0 bases from J, the junction kept 8 bases outside the gene matches. CDR3 size: 17 residues. Germline assignment: CDR1 KGHSY and CDR2 FQNENV. Here the CDR3 DNA reads TGTGCCAGCAGCCAGGAGCTAGCGGTTAGCTCCTACAATGAGCAGTTCTTC. Its protein is CASSQELAVSSYNEQFF.

The genes are TRBV29-1 and TRBJ1-1, with D possibly matching TRBD1 (5 bases). Trimming took off 4 bases at V and 7 bases at J, with 13 bases between the two ends. The germline gives CDR1 SQVTM, CDR2 ANQGSEA. The CDR3 has 12 amino acids. CDR3: CSVGGEGYEAFF. The CDR3 coding sequence is TGCAGCGTTGGGGGGGAGGGGTATGAAGCTTTCTTT.

This sequence joins TRBV4-2 and TRBJ2-5, with 7 bases that match TRBD2. This CDR3 region has 16 residues. Germline V gene lookup returns CDR1 LGHNA and CDR2 YNFKEQ. The ends lost 0 bases at V and 7 bases at J; junction bases unmatched: 11. CDR3 DNA: TGTGCCAGCAGCCAAGAGGCGTCTAGCGGAGCGGGGACCCAGTACTTC. Protein product: CASSQEASSGAGTQYF.

This rearrangement joins TRBV7-3 to TRBJ2-1; D call uncertain. The V end lost 0 bases, the J end lost 6 bases, and 12 bases lay between the germline ends. The germline CDR1 and CDR2 sequences are SGHTA and FQGTGA. This CDR3 has 15 residues. Here the CDR3 DNA reads TGTGCCAGCAGCTTAACGTCGAGCCTGCTCAATGAGCAGTTCTTC. Translation: CASSLTSSLLNEQFF.

The rearrangement joins TRBV5-1 to TRBJ2-1, with TRBD2 matching 7 bases. There are 14 residues in the CDR3. Germline loops: CDR1 SGHRS, CDR2 YFSETQ. Trimming removed 4 bases from V and 3 bases from J; junction bases left unmatched: 4. DNA of the CDR3: TGCGCCAGCAGCCTAGGACTAGGCTACAATGAGCAGTTCTTC. Amino acids: CASSLGLGYNEQFF.

The chain couples TRBV5-6 to TRBJ2-5; no clear D. The length of the CDR3 is 13 residues. V lost 0 bases to trimming and J lost 4 bases, with 7 bases between them. Germline loops: CDR1 SGHDT, CDR2 YYEEEE. CDR3 in DNA: TGTGCCAGCAGCTTGGGTGGTAGAGAGACCCAGTACTTC. Its protein product is CASSLGGRETQYF.

This chain links TRBV28 with TRBJ2-7; D may be TRBD2 (7 bases). Germline loops: CDR1 MDHEN, CDR2 SYDVKM. V was cut by 8 bases and J by 3 bases, with 14 bases left in between. This CDR3 comprises 13 residues. CDR3 protein: CASGGAVFYEQYF. CDR3 in DNA: TGTGCCAGCGGGGGGGCCGTTTTCTACGAGCAGTACTTC.

The chain employs TRBV30 and TRBJ1-3; D might be TRBD1 (5 bases). V gave up 1 base and J gave up 4 bases, with 5 bases separating them. Germline CDR1 and CDR2: GTSNPN and SVGIG (reference sequence). The CDR3 covers 12 residues. CDR3 nucleotides: TGTGCCTGGAGTGCAGGGGGAAACACCATATATTTT. The encoded protein is CAWSAGGNTIYF.

The chain couples TRBV28 to TRBJ1-1; D is uncertain. The CDR3 is made up of 8 amino acids. The germline CDR1 and CDR2 sequences are MDHEN and SYDVKM. For the CDR3, the DNA is TGTGTCTACAGCGAAGCTTTCTTT. It specifies CVYSEAFF.

This clone appeared a few times. The gene calls are TRBV2 and TRBJ2-1; 9 bases match TRBD1. This CDR3 region has 14 residues. Germline CDR1 SNHLY, CDR2 FYNNEI. After removal of 8 bases from V and 6 bases from J, the junction contained 8 bases not matched to a gene. In DNA, the CDR3 is TGTGCCAGCCGTCCCGGGACAGGGTTCAATGAGCAGTTCTTC. This sequence encodes CASRPGTGFNEQFF. Full variable domain (missing parts from reference TRBV2 and TRBJ2-1): EPEVTQTPSHQVTQMGQEVILRCVPISNHLYFYWYRQILGQKVEFLVSFYNNEISEKSEIFDDQFSVERPDGSNFTLKIRSTKLEDSAMYFCASRPGTGFNEQFFGPGTRLTVL.

The V and J genes are TRBV19 and TRBJ2-1; D uncertain. Trimming shortened V by 3 bases and J by 6 bases, and 6 bases separated the two germline ends. From germline, CDR1 is LNHDA and CDR2 SQIVND (reference sequence). CDR3 size: 12 residues. The DNA for the CDR3 is TGTGCCAGTAGTATTGGAGCCAATGAGCAGTTCTTC. Protein sequence: CASSIGANEQFF.

The rearrangement uses TRBV11-2 and TRBJ2-7; TRBD2 agrees at 9 bases. Unmatched junction bases numbered 1, after V lost 4 bases and J lost 3 bases. The germline CDR1 and CDR2 sequences are SGHAT and FQNNGV. The CDR3 length is 13 residues. CDR3 sequence reads: CASSSTSGYEQYF. CDR3 bases: TGTGCCAGCAGCTCGACTAGCGGCTACGAGCAGTACTTC. Filled out from reference TRBV11-2 and TRBJ2-7, the complete variable domain reads EAGVAQSPRYKIIEKRQSVAFWCNPISGHATLYWYQQILGQGPKLLIQFQNNGVVDDSQLPKDRFSAERLKGVDSTLKIQPAKLEDSAVYLCASSSTSGYEQYFGPGTRLTVT.

CDR3 coding DNA: TGTGCCAGCAGTGTACTCTTTGGACTAGCCTCTAGCAAGGAAAACATTCAGTACTTC. It codes for CASSVLFGLASSKENIQYF. The chain uses TRBV6-1 and TRBJ2-4; 8 bases align to TRBD2. Germline V gives CDR1 MNHNS, CDR2 SASEGT. The CDR3 is made up of 19 amino acids. Germline trimming cut 4 bases from V and 5 bases from J; bases unmatched to any gene: 19.

This chain uses TRBV19 with TRBJ2-2; 7 bases are shared with TRBD1. With V trimmed by 1 base and J by 3 bases, 8 bases remained unmatched. The CDR3 sequence is 17 residues long. From germline, CDR1 is LNHDA and CDR2 SQIVND (reference sequence). The DNA for the CDR3 is TGTGCCAGTAGTATAGGCAGGCAGGGGGTCGACACCGGGGAGCTGTTTTTT. Amino acid sequence: CASSIGRQGVDTGELFF.

The genes are TRBV10-3 and TRBJ2-1; D might be TRBD2 (6 bases). CDR3 length equals 13 residues. The germline CDR1 and CDR2 sequences are ENHRY and SYGVKD. Trimming stripped 7 bases from V and 8 bases from J, with 15 bases between. CDR3 amino acids: CAIMEGEGHEQFF. In DNA form, the CDR3 reads TGTGCCATCATGGAGGGCGAAGGCCATGAGCAGTTCTTC.

The V gene is TRBV4-1, the J gene TRBJ2-3, with D possibly matching TRBD2 (5 bases). This CDR3 is 12 amino acids long. V gave up 4 bases and J gave up 4 bases, with 6 bases separating them. Germline-derived CDR1 and CDR2 are MGHRA and YSYEKL. For the CDR3, the DNA is TGCGCCAGCAGCCGGACTGCAGATACGCAGTATTTT. This gives the protein CASSRTADTQYF.

The chain combines TRBV11-2 with TRBJ1-2; no reliable D call. Germline V gene data show CDR1 as SGHAT and CDR2 as FQNNGV. This CDR3 has 12 residues. V gave up 0 bases and J gave up 8 bases, with 7 bases separating them. The CDR3 DNA reads as TGTGCCAGCAGCTTAGATGGGAGGGGCTACACCTTC. Protein sequence: CASSLDGRGYTF.

The CDR3 coding sequence is TGTGCCAGCACCTGGACAGCTGACACTGAAGCTTTCTTT. Its translation is CASTWTADTEAFF. The chain recombines TRBV7-8 with TRBJ1-1, with D tentatively TRBD1 (6 bases). CDR1 is SGHVS, CDR2 FQNEAQ, per germline. The CDR3 is 13 residues long. Trimming took off 7 bases at V and 3 bases at J, with 12 bases between the two ends.

The rearrangement uses TRBV4-2 and TRBJ1-4; D not certain. Germline CDR1 is LGHNA and CDR2 is YNFKEQ. Deletions cut 0 bases from V and 0 bases from J, with 8 bases between. The CDR3 is made up of 16 amino acids. The CDR3 protein is CASSQDLRATNEKLFF. As DNA, the CDR3 is TGTGCCAGCAGCCAAGATCTTCGGGCAACTAATGAAAAACTGTTTTTT.

This chain joins TRBV12-5 and TRBJ2-1; 10 bases are shared with TRBD2. CDR1 is LGHNT, CDR2 FRNRAP, per germline. The CDR3 consists of 17 residues. V lost 4 bases, J lost 6 bases, and 12 bases stayed unmatched. CDR3 residues: CASGSNPLAGYRNEQFF. The CDR3 bases are TGTGCTAGTGGTTCGAACCCACTAGCGGGATATCGCAATGAGCAGTTCTTC.

This clone occurred once. The genes are TRBV5-8 and TRBJ2-4, with 7 bases that match TRBD1. CDR1 is SGHTS, CDR2 YDEGEE, per germline. V was clipped by 4 bases and J by 8 bases; unmatched bases: 12. This CDR3 has 15 amino acids. CDR3 region: CASSNAGGLTDIQYF. The CDR3, as DNA: TGTGCCAGCAGCAACGCAGGGGGTCTAACGGACATTCAGTACTTC.

V is TRBV27 and J is TRBJ2-7; TRBD1 aligns across 8 bases. The trim removed 5 bases at V and 5 bases at J, leaving 8 bases unmatched. The CDR3 contains 14 residues. Germline CDR1 MNHEY, CDR2 SMNVEV (reference sequence). CDR3 sequence: CASSNPGQADEQYF. The CDR3 DNA reads as TGTGCCAGCAGTAATCCGGGACAGGCGGACGAGCAGTACTTC.

This chain uses TRBV7-8 with TRBJ2-7; 8 positions match TRBD2. This CDR3 contains 13 residues. From germline, CDR1 is SGHVS and CDR2 FQNEAQ. Trimming took 5 bases from V and 10 from J; bases not matched to a gene: 10. This CDR3 is CASSASGGTAQYF. In DNA, the CDR3 is TGTGCCAGCAGCGCGAGCGGGGGAACGGCACAGTACTTC.

V gene TRBV28 combines with J gene TRBJ2-1, with TRBD2 matching over 12 bases. Germline V gene data show CDR1 as MDHEN and CDR2 as SYDVKM. The CDR3 length is 17 residues. Germline trimming cut 4 bases from V and 9 bases from J; bases unmatched to any gene: 13. The CDR3 sequence is CASSSGGASGRAGEQFF. The CDR3 bases are TGTGCCAGCAGTTCGGGGGGAGCTAGCGGGAGGGCCGGTGAGCAGTTCTTC.